Listed below are T cell receptor beta chains from one sample, sequenced in a study of blood T cells in healthy people across ages. TCRdb independently ran MiXCR on the 5' RACE reads; one entry per CDR3 protein. The sample lists roughly 800,000 distinct CDR3 sequences, 25% seen once, with roughly 3.8% in the top ten. The same data also contributed to another study, on T cells of mothers and their children.

The specimen sequenced was blood. These receptors came from a boy younger than 18 in good health. Each CDR3 is given with its conserved first and last residue. A D gene is named only where the DNA matches it firmly. The size of a clone is reported for some rows only, either as once, few or many, or as a class for expanded clones.

abundance,d_gene,j_gene,v_gene,CDR3aa,CDR3nt
few,NA,TRBJ1-1,TRBV7-2,CASSLGYGGEAFF,TGTGCCAGCAGCTTGGGCTATGGGGGCGAAGCTTTCTTT
NA,NA,TRBJ2-5,TRBV5-6,CAGSLGSGRFHETQYF,TGTGCCGGCAGCCTGGGTAGCGGACGGTTCCACGAGACCCAGTACTTC
few,TRBD1,TRBJ2-1,TRBV9,CASSATGALRVYNEQFF,TGTGCCAGCAGCGCAACAGGGGCCCTACGAGTCTACAATGAGCAGTTCTTC
NA,NA,TRBJ1-1,TRBV14,CASSQWVSSNTEAFF,TGTGCCAGCAGCCAATGGGTCAGCTCGAACACTGAAGCTTTCTTT
few,TRBD1,TRBJ2-1,TRBV6-2/TRBV6-3,CASTGTGGISYNEQFF,TGTGCCAGCACAGGGACAGGGGGCATCTCCTACAATGAGCAGTTCTTC
NA,TRBD2,TRBJ2-7,TRBV6-2/TRBV6-3,CASSYPASGSNEQYF,TGTGCCAGCAGTTACCCGGCTAGCGGGAGCAACGAGCAGTACTTC
NA,TRBD2,TRBJ2-4,TRBV19,CASSIGGKAKNIQYF,TGTGCCAGTAGTATCGGGGGGAAAGCCAAAAACATTCAGTACTTC
NA,NA,TRBJ1-4,TRBV2,CASSFDGSTNEKLFF,TGTGCCAGCAGTTTCGACGGTTCAACTAATGAAAAACTGTTTTTT
NA,NA,TRBJ2-7,TRBV6-6,CASSLSREPPYEQYF,TGTGCCAGCAGTTTAAGCCGGGAACCCCCCTACGAGCAGTACTTC
NA,NA,TRBJ2-1,TRBV9,CASSAFRLVTDEQFF,TGTGCCAGCAGCGCCTTCAGACTTGTTACCGATGAGCAGTTCTTC
NA,NA,TRBJ2-5,TRBV7-2,CASSLGRAGQETQYF,TGTGCCAGCAGCTTAGGTCGGGCAGGACAAGAGACCCAGTACTTC
NA,TRBD2,TRBJ2-7,TRBV20-1,CSARDILGGDAFSYEQYF,TGCAGTGCTAGAGATATCCTCGGGGGGGACGCCTTCTCCTACGAGCAGTACTTC
many,NA,TRBJ2-7,TRBV7-9,CASSFWPSLYEQYF,TGTGCCAGCAGCTTTTGGCCCTCTCTCTACGAGCAGTACTTC
few,TRBD1,TRBJ2-7,TRBV20-1,CSARDPDRAFPYEQYF,TGCAGTGCTAGAGATCCGGACAGGGCATTTCCCTACGAGCAGTACTTC
NA,NA,TRBJ1-1,TRBV30,CAWRSVAEAFF,TGTGCCTGGAGGAGTGTCGCTGAAGCTTTCTTT
NA,NA,TRBJ2-5,TRBV6-6,CASSYRRQAETQYF,TGTGCCAGCAGTTATCGGAGACAGGCGGAGACCCAGTACTTC
few,NA,TRBJ2-2,TRBV29-1,CSAANTGELFF,TGCAGCGCGGCGAACACCGGGGAGCTGTTTTTT
NA,TRBD2,TRBJ2-1,TRBV11-2,CASSHLAGGNNEQFF,TGTGCCAGCAGCCACCTAGCGGGGGGTAACAATGAGCAGTTCTTC
few,TRBD1,TRBJ2-6,TRBV11-1,CASSSPQPGTGVTSGANVLTF,TGTGCCAGCAGCTCCCCCCAGCCCGGGACAGGTGTTACGTCTGGGGCCAACGTCCTGACTTTC
NA,NA,TRBJ2-1,TRBV10-3,CAISESGTSNEQFF,TGTGCCATCAGTGAGTCGGGGACCTCCAATGAGCAGTTCTTC
NA,TRBD1,TRBJ1-2,TRBV20-1,CSARAPGQVTYGYTF,TGCAGTGCTAGAGCCCCCGGACAGGTGACCTATGGCTACACCTTC
NA,TRBD2,TRBJ2-5,TRBV6-1,CASSRTSGSARGETQYF,TGTGCCAGCAGCCGGACTAGCGGGAGTGCTCGAGGAGAGACCCAGTACTTC
NA,NA,TRBJ2-6,TRBV14,CASSQNVGSGANVLTF,TGTGCCAGCAGCCAAAACGTGGGCTCTGGGGCCAACGTCCTGACTTTC
NA,NA,TRBJ2-3,TRBV7-9,CASSLSTGRNTQYF,TGTGCCAGCAGCTTAAGTACAGGGCGTAATACGCAGTATTTT
few,NA,TRBJ1-1,TRBV29-1,CSVGGRAPEAFF,TGCAGCGTTGGGGGGAGGGCCCCTGAAGCTTTCTTT
NA,TRBD2,TRBJ2-3,TRBV12-3/TRBV12-4,CASSRTSGVSPDTQYF,TGTGCCAGCAGCAGAACTAGCGGAGTGAGCCCAGATACGCAGTATTTT
NA,TRBD2,TRBJ2-5,TRBV20-1,CSARDWGGKETQYF,TGCAGTGCTAGAGATTGGGGAGGGAAGGAGACCCAGTACTTC
NA,TRBD2,TRBJ2-1,TRBV4-1,CASSQDPFTLTSGDSYNEQFF,TGCGCCAGCAGCCAAGACCCCTTTACCTTAACTAGCGGGGACTCCTACAATGAGCAGTTCTTC
NA,NA,TRBJ1-2,TRBV29-1,CSVGGISQNTF,TGCAGCGTTGGGGGGATCTCCCAAAACACCTTC
NA,NA,TRBJ1-2,TRBV28,CASSPGAPPGTF,TGTGCCAGCAGTCCTGGGGCACCGCCCGGCACCTTC
NA,NA,TRBJ2-6,TRBV12-3/TRBV12-4,CASAPPGLGANVLTF,TGTGCCAGCGCCCCCCCGGGGCTAGGGGCCAACGTCCTGACTTTC
few,NA,TRBJ2-2,TRBV29-1,CSVVVSWTGELFF,TGCAGCGTTGTAGTTTCCTGGACCGGGGAGCTGTTTTTT
few,NA,TRBJ2-1,TRBV10-3,CAIAGLTRYNEQFF,TGTGCCATCGCCGGACTAACTCGCTACAATGAGCAGTTCTTC
NA,TRBD2,TRBJ2-7,TRBV4-1,CASSQGLAGGLNNEQYF,TGCGCCAGCAGCCAAGGACTAGCGGGAGGCCTTAACAACGAGCAGTACTTC
few,NA,TRBJ2-1,TRBV6-6,CASGNDGYDEQFF,TGTGCCAGCGGCAACGATGGTTACGATGAGCAGTTCTTC
NA,TRBD1,TRBJ2-1,TRBV4-1,CASSQVPGGYNEQFF,TGCGCCAGCAGCCAAGTGCCAGGGGGATACAATGAGCAGTTCTTC
few,NA,TRBJ2-3,TRBV28,CASSQPGTSTDTQYF,TGTGCCAGCAGCCAACCTGGGACTAGCACAGATACGCAGTATTTT
few,NA,TRBJ2-3,TRBV28,CASSFPPTSGARGTQYF,TGTGCCAGCAGTTTCCCACCCACATCGGGGGCCAGGGGTACGCAGTATTTT
NA,TRBD2,TRBJ2-7,TRBV6-1,CASSDPGTSETYEQYF,TGTGCCAGCAGTGACCCAGGGACTAGCGAAACCTACGAGCAGTACTTC
NA,TRBD2,TRBJ2-7,TRBV5-1,CASSPKVPGLAGERYEQYF,TGCGCCAGCAGCCCGAAAGTACCGGGACTAGCGGGAGAAAGGTACGAGCAGTACTTC